The 19 T cell receptor beta chains in this list originate from one sample, sequenced in a study of blood T cell repertoires in COVID-19 (dated by TCRdb to the early 2020s). Libraries came from the immunoSEQ multiplex PCR assay. TCRdb stores this immuneACCESS table with in-frame sequences only. Part of the clones is absent; in the studies checked, under half of the shortfall reflects unresolved V genes, and no reason is known for the rest. This sample holds under 100,000 clones; around four fifths were observed only once. The ten most abundant clones make up about a third of the sample. Sequencing input: peripheral blood. Receptors were obtained from a man aged 55 to 69 with COVID-19, enrolled during active disease.

J is TRBJ2-3 and V is TRBV5-6; 16 bases are shared with TRBD2. The germline V gene has CDR1 SGHDT and CDR2 YYEEEE. The CDR3 sequence is 18 residues long. With 4 bases clipped from V and 3 bases from J, the junction kept 8 bases outside the gene matches. CDR3 residues: CASSGGLAGGPRTDTQYF. The CDR3 nucleotides are TGTGCCAGCAGCGGGGGACTAGCGGGAGGGCCGAGGACAGATACGCAGTATTTT.

This clone was detected only once. This rearrangement joins TRBV6-2 or TRBV6-3 to TRBJ2-7, with D perhaps matching TRBD2 (5 bases). The CDR3 has 15 residues. Germline CDR1 is MNHEY and CDR2 is SVGEGT. V was cut by 0 bases and J by 5 bases, with 14 bases left in between. CDR3 DNA sequence: TGTGCCAGCAGTTACTCGTCTCGAGGAGGCAACGAGCAGTACTTC. It yields the protein CASSYSSRGGNEQYF.

J is TRBJ1-1 and V is TRBV11-1; D might be TRBD1 (5 bases). In germline, CDR1 is SGHAT, CDR2 FQDESV (reference sequence). V was cut by 4 bases and J by 0 bases, with 9 bases left in between. CDR3 length: 14 amino acids. In DNA form, the CDR3 reads TGTGCCAGCAGCTCCGACAGACTGAACACTGAAGCTTTCTTT. Encoded protein: CASSSDRLNTEAFF. The full variable domain, completed using reference TRBV11-1 and TRBJ1-1, is EAEVAQSPRYKITEKSQAVAFWCDPISGHATLYWYRQILGQGPELLVQFQDESVVDDSQLPKDRFSAERLKGVDSTLKIQPAELGDSAMYLCASSSDRLNTEAFFGQGTRLTVV.

The V and J genes are TRBV19 and TRBJ1-1, with D maybe TRBD1 (5 bases). The germline CDR1 and CDR2 sequences are LNHDA and SQIVND (reference sequence). The V end was cut by 4 bases, the J end by 5 bases, with 11 bases between. The CDR3 runs to 13 residues. For the CDR3, the DNA is TGTGCCAGTAGTAGGGGGACTGGGACTGAAGCTTTCTTT. Translating gives CASSRGTGTEAFF.

The gene calls are TRBV5-4 and TRBJ2-1; 9 nucleotides align to TRBD1. The CDR3 extends over 17 amino acids. Losses at the gene ends were 4 bases for V and 5 bases for J; bases not matched to a gene: 13. The germline V gene has CDR1 SGHNT and CDR2 YYREEE (reference sequence). CDR3 protein: CASSPVLKDRGNNEQFF. For the CDR3, the DNA is TGTGCCAGCAGCCCCGTACTAAAGGACAGGGGTAACAATGAGCAGTTCTTC.

The chain employs TRBV6-5 and TRBJ1-1; D gene unclear. Trimming pared 1 base from V and 8 bases from J, leaving 11 bases between. CDR1 is MNHEY, CDR2 SVGAGI, per germline. The CDR3 is 13 amino acids. The DNA of the CDR3 is TGTGCCAGCAGTTACTTCTCGGAGGGAGAAGCTTTCTTT. Amino acid sequence: CASSYFSEGEAFF.

The chain employs TRBV5-1 and TRBJ1-4, with D unclear. The germline V gene encodes CDR1 SGHRS and CDR2 YFSETQ. The CDR3 runs 15 residues. Between the trimmed V and J ends, which lost 0 bases and 4 bases, there was a span of 10 bases. The CDR3 bases are TGCGCCAGCAGCTTGGTCCCGGGGTATAATGAAAAACTGTTTTTT. It encodes CASSLVPGYNEKLFF.

The chain has TRBV3-1 (or the pseudogene TRBV3-2) and TRBJ2-7; D might be TRBD1 (6 bases). Per the germline V gene, CDR1 is LGHDT and CDR2 is YNNKEL (reference sequence). V shed 4 bases and J shed 6 bases, with 13 bases lying between them. The CDR3 runs 13 residues. The CDR3 here is CASSRQQGPEQYF. CDR3 in DNA: TGTGCCAGCAGCCGACAACAGGGCCCCGAGCAGTACTTC.

This chain connects TRBV10-1 to TRBJ1-3; D call uncertain. With 3 bases removed from V and 4 bases from J, the gap between germline ends came to 13 bases. Germline values: CDR1 WNHNN, CDR2 SYGVQD (reference sequence). This CDR3 region has 15 residues. The CDR3 DNA is TGCGCCAGCAGTGATCCCGGGTCGTCGGGAAACACCATATATTTT. Protein sequence: CASSDPGSSGNTIYF.

The rearrangement uses TRBV19 and TRBJ1-3; the match to TRBD1 covers 7 bases. The CDR3 extends over 17 amino acids. The ends lost 5 bases at V and 0 bases at J; junction bases unmatched: 10. Germline CDR1 LNHDA, CDR2 SQIVND (reference sequence). As DNA, the CDR3 is TGTGCCAGTAGTGTCCACCGGGACAGCACCTCTGGAAACACCATATATTTT. It is translated as CASSVHRDSTSGNTIYF. Complete variable domain (other parts from reference TRBV19 and TRBJ1-3): DGGITQSPKYLFRKEGQNVTLSCEQNLNHDAMYWYRQDPGQGLRLIYYSQIVNDFQKGDIAEGYSVSREKKESFPLTVTSAQKNPTAFYLCASSVHRDSTSGNTIYFGEGSWLTVV.

This clone was counted a few times. V usage is TRBV29-1 and J usage is TRBJ1-3; D not resolved. Deletions cut 7 bases from V and 1 base from J, with 8 bases between. Germline loops: CDR1 SQVTM, CDR2 ANQGSEA. There are 12 residues in the CDR3. The CDR3 loop is CSARESGNTIYF. CDR3 coding DNA: TGCAGCGCCCGAGAGTCTGGAAACACCATATATTTT.

This chain uses TRBV7-9 with TRBJ2-3, with 13 bases that match TRBD2. The CDR3 has 16 residues. From germline, CDR1 is SEHNR and CDR2 FQNEAQ (reference sequence). With 8 bases clipped from V and 4 bases from J, the junction kept 9 bases outside the gene matches. The CDR3 coding sequence is TGTGCCAGCGCATTTGGACTAGCGGGGGAGTCAGATACGCAGTATTTT. Translated: CASAFGLAGESDTQYF.

The chain uses TRBV2 and TRBJ2-7; TRBD1 agrees at 9 bases. This CDR3 region has 15 residues. CDR1 is SNHLY, CDR2 FYNNEI, per germline. With 4 bases clipped from V and 1 base from J, the junction kept 5 bases outside the gene matches. As DNA, the CDR3 is TGTGCCAGCAGTGTTCCGGACAGGGGTTCCTACGAGCAGTACTTC. It specifies CASSVPDRGSYEQYF.

The chain joins TRBV27 to TRBJ2-7, with D possibly being TRBD2 (5 bases). The CDR3 is 16 residues long. The ends were cut back, 2 bases at V and 4 bases at J, with 18 bases in the middle. Germline lookup yields CDR1 MNHEY and CDR2 SMNVEV (reference sequence). The CDR3, as DNA: TGTGCCAGCAGTTTAATGGTGCAGGCCGGGAAGTACGAGCAGTACTTC. It is translated as CASSLMVQAGKYEQYF.

The V gene is TRBV5-1, the J gene TRBJ2-1; 10 positions agree with TRBD2. Looked up from germline, CDR1 is SGHRS and CDR2 is YFSETQ. J gave up 8 bases and V 2 bases, and 10 bases lay outside the gene matches. This CDR3 comprises 16 residues. The CDR3: CASSLTSGVGGYEQFF. CDR3 nucleotide sequence: TGCGCCAGCAGCTTAACTAGCGGGGTCGGGGGCTATGAGCAGTTCTTC.

V is TRBV7-2 and J is TRBJ2-3; 7 bases match TRBD2. Germline-derived CDR1 and CDR2 are SGHTA and FQGNSA. With 8 bases clipped from V and 4 bases from J, the junction kept 18 bases outside the gene matches. The CDR3 is 17 residues long. CDR3: CASSSRRRSGNPDTQYF. The CDR3 coding sequence is TGTGCCAGCTCTTCCCGCCGGAGGAGCGGGAACCCAGATACGCAGTATTTT.

Concerning this clone: A much larger clone is a single base away; this may be a read error. The chain couples TRBV6-2 or TRBV6-3 to TRBJ1-2; no definite D call. V was cut by 6 bases and J by 3 bases, with 5 bases left in between. The CDR3 is made up of 11 amino acids. CDR1 is MNHEY, CDR2 SVGEGT, per germline. CDR3 nucleotide sequence: TGTGCCAGCAGCTCCTACTATGGCTACACCTTC. It is translated as CASSSYYGYTF.

The chain carries TRBV6-5 and TRBJ2-3; 8 nucleotides line up with TRBD1. CDR1 MNHEY and CDR2 SVGAGI come from the germline V gene. The CDR3 covers 15 residues. V gave up 5 bases and J gave up 3 bases; unmatched junction bases: 7. The CDR3 sequence is CASSPDRGPTDTQYF. Written as DNA, the CDR3 is TGTGCCAGCAGTCCCGACAGGGGCCCAACAGATACGCAGTATTTT.

CDR3 in DNA: TGTGCCACCAGCAGAGAGGCCCGCTATGGCTACACCTTC. It is translated as CATSREARYGYTF. The J gene is TRBJ1-2, the V gene TRBV15; D uncertain. Trimming took 0 bases from V and 4 from J, leaving 6 bases between them. Germline values: CDR1 LNHNV, CDR2 YYDKDF (reference sequence). The CDR3 covers 13 residues. Complete variable domain (other parts from reference TRBV15 and TRBJ1-2): DAMVIQNPRYQVTQFGKPVTLSCSQTLNHNVMYWYQQKSSQAPKLLFHYYDKDFNNEADTPDNFQSRRPNTSFCFLDIRSPGLGDTAMYLCATSREARYGYTFGSGTRLTVV.